In this sample, the clone carrying this TCR beta chain turned up many times. Its antigen is as yet unknown. Quantitative barcoded 5'-RACE was used to prepare TCR beta libraries. Via MiXCR, TCRdb re-called the 5' RACE reads, giving one row per CDR3 protein. The sample gives more than 400,000 distinct CDR3 sequences, over 4% of which show up once; around 3.6% is in the top ten. The data derive from a study of CD8 T cells in ankylosing spondylitis. Study-level points and caveats: Apparently characteristic of ankylosing spondylitis blood was a TCR beta motif (eight highly homologous variants). Enrichment of disease-linked clones was reportedly significant in matched ankylosing spondylitis synovial fluid. Earlier authors reported some of these motif variants in reactive arthritis synovial fluid and blood. Disease-linked clones bore a CD8+ phenotype, appearing relatively rarely in peripheral blood.

CDR1 and CDR2 from the germline V gene are MNHEY and SMNVEV (reference sequence). Trimming stripped 2 bases from V and 10 bases from J, with 12 bases between. The CDR3 sequence is 13 residues long. The TCR comes from a male donor with ankylosing spondylitis. The rearrangement uses TRBV27 and TRBJ2-1, with D maybe TRBD2 (5 bases). What was sequenced was blood, either unsorted or a sorted T cell fraction (not recorded which). The CDR3 spells CASSLTRSVEQFF. The CDR3 nucleotides read TGTGCCAGCAGTTTAACTAGATCTGTCGAGCAGTTCTTC.